This entry is about one T cell receptor (beta chain). The data were taken from a study of blood T cell repertoires in COVID-19. The wider study: The United States, Italy and Spain supplied acute and convalescent COVID-19 samples.

Authors' data handling: Reference gene primer amplification yielded estimated nucleated cell counts. The method was immunoSEQ multiplex PCR; TCRdb's version includes in-frame clones alone and lacks a portion of them. V and J calls and clone size are those listed in that table; D and trimming were worked out from the DNA. The sample contains 97,000 or so clones, about 81% of which appear only once. Sequenced material: peripheral blood. The receptor's source is a man in his sixties with acute or convalescent COVID-19.

The CDR3 DNA is TGTGCCAGCAGCCTATCAAGGACAGAAAAACTGTTTTTT. This encodes CASSLSRTEKLFF. This chain joins TRBV7-9 and TRBJ1-4, with D possibly TRBD1 on 5 matching bases. This CDR3 has 13 residues. Germline V lookup: CDR1 SEHNR, CDR2 FQNEAQ (reference sequence). Trimming stripped 5 bases from V and 8 bases from J, with 12 bases between.